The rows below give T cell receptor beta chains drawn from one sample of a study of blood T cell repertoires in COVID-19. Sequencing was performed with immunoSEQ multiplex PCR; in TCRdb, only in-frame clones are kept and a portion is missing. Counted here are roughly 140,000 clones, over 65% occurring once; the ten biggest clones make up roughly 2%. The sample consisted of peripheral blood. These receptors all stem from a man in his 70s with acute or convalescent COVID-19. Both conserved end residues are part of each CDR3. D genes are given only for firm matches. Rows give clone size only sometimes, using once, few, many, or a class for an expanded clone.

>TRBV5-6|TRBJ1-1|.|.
TGTGCCAGCAGCCGTCGGTCGGGGGGGAGCACTGAAGCTTTCTTT
CASSRRSGGSTEAFF
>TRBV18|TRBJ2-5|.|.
TGTGCCAGCTCACCACCCGAGGAGACCCAGTACTTC
CASSPPEETQYF
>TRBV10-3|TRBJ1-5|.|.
TGTGCCATCAGTGAGTCCCCTAAGCCCCAGCATTTT
CAISESPKPQHF
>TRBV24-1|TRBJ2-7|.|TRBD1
TGTGCCACCAGTGATTCGGGACAGAGCGAGCAGTACTTC
CATSDSGQSEQYF
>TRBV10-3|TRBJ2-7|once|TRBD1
TGTGCCATCAGACCCGGGACAGGGGACTACGAGCAGTACTTC
CAIRPGTGDYEQYF
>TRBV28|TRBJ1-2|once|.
TGTGCCAGCGTAGGTGCATTAGAAGTCACCCGGGTGGGTACGGTCTTC
CASVGALEVTRVGTVF
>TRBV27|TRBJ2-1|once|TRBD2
TGTGCCAGCAGTTTATCGACTAGCGGGAGCGCGAATGAGCAGTTCTTC
CASSLSTSGSANEQFF
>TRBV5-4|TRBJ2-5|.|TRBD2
TGTGCCAGCAGTTCCCCGCTAGCGGGAGAGCAGGAGACCCAGTACTTC
CASSSPLAGEQETQYF
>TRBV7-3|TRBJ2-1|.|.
TGTGCCAGCAGCTTATTATCACAGGGAAGAAATGAGCAGTTCTTC
CASSLLSQGRNEQFF
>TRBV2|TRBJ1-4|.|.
TGTGCCAGCAGTGAAACAGGGTATGAGAAACTGTTTTTT
CASSETGYEKLFF
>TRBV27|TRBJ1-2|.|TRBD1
TGTGCCAGCAGTCCTGGGGACAGGGTGTGGGATGGCTACACCTTC
CASSPGDRVWDGYTF
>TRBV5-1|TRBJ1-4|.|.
TGCGCCAGCAGCTTGTTTCCGCAGGGCGGAGGGGAAAAACTGTTTTTT
CASSLFPQGGGEKLFF
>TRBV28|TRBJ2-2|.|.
TGTGCCAGCAGTTTACAGGGCAACACCGGGGAGCTGTTTTTT
CASSLQGNTGELFF
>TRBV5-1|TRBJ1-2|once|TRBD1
TGCGCCAGCAGCTTACCGGGACAGGCTTTCGGTGGCTACACCTTC
CASSLPGQAFGGYTF
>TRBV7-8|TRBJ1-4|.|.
TGTGCCAGCAGCTTATGGGGGACTTACCTTTCAACTAATGAAAAACTGTTTTTT
CASSLWGTYLSTNEKLFF
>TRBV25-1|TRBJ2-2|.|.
TGTGCCAGCAGTACGCCTGGATGGGGCGGTACCACCGGGGAGCTGTTTTTT
CASSTPGWGGTTGELFF
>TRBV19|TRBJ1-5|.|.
TGTGCCAGTAAAACAGGTCGGGCAAGTCAGCCCCAGCATTTT
CASKTGRASQPQHF
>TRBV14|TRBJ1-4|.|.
TGTGCCAGCGGGCGGGGGCTTAATGAAAAACTGTTTTTT
CASGRGLNEKLFF
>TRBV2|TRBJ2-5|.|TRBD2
TGTGCCAGCAGTGGTCAGGCGGGGGTCCAAGAGACCCAGTACTTC
CASSGQAGVQETQYF
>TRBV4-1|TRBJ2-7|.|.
TGCGCCAGCAGCCAAGATTTGGCTCCCCGAATCCCCTACGAGCAGTACTTC
CASSQDLAPRIPYEQYF
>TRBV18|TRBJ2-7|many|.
TGTGCCAGCTCACCTGCAAGGGGTAGCTACGAGCAGTACTTC
CASSPARGSYEQYF
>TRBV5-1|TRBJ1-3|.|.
TGCGCCAGCAGCGTTGGCACAGGATCTGGAAACACCATATATTTT
CASSVGTGSGNTIYF
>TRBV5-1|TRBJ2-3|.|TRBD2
TGCGCCAGCAGCTTGGGGACTAGCGGGGCCGATACGCAGTATTTT
CASSLGTSGADTQYF
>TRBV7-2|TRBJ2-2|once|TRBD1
TGTGCCAGCAAAAGGAGAGACAGGGCCGGGGAGCTGTTTTTT
CASKRRDRAGELFF
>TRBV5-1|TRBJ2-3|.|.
TGCGCCAGCACCGAAGAAGGAGCTCCGGAAACAGATACGCAGTATTTT
CASTEEGAPETDTQYF
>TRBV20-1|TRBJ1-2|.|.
TGCAGTGCTAGTTTGCCGGGCAGGGGAATTGATGGCTACACCTTC
CSASLPGRGIDGYTF
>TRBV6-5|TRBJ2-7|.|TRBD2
TGTGCCAGCAGTTTCACGACTAGCGGGGGACTCTACGAGCAGTACTTC
CASSFTTSGGLYEQYF
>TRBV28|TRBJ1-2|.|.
TGTGCCAGCAGTTTACTATGGGCCGGCTACACCTTC
CASSLLWAGYTF
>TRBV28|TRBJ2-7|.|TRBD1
TGTGCCAGCAGTTCCCCCGGGACAGCTTCCTACGAGCAGTACTTC
CASSSPGTASYEQYF
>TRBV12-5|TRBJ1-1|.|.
TGTGCTAGTGGTTTGGTACCCGGGGAAGCTTTCTTT
CASGLVPGEAFF
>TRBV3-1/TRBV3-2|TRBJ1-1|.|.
TGTGCCAGCAGCCAAGGGGCGACCTTGAACACTGAAGCTTTCTTT
CASSQGATLNTEAFF
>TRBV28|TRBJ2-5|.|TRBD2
TGTGCCAGCAGAACTCCGGGACTAGCGGGAGGTCTCCAAGAGACCCAGTACTTC
CASRTPGLAGGLQETQYF
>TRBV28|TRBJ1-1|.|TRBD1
TGTGCCAGCAGTCCGGGACAGCTCACTGAAGCTTTCTTT
CASSPGQLTEAFF
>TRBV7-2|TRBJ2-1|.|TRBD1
TGTGCCAGCAGCTTACAGGGGGCGACTCATTCCTACAATGAGCAGTTCTTC
CASSLQGATHSYNEQFF
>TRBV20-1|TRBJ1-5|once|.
TGCAGTGCTAGATCGGGTCAGCCCCAGCATTTT
CSARSGQPQHF
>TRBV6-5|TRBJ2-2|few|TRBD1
TGTGCCAGCAGTTACCGGGACAGACCAAGCACCGGGGAGCTGTTTTTT
CASSYRDRPSTGELFF
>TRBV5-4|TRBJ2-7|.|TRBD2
TGTGCCAGCAGCTCCCCGGGACTAGCGGGAGGGATCGGATACGAGCAGTACTTC
CASSSPGLAGGIGYEQYF
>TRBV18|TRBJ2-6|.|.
TGTGCCTCTCGGACGACAGCCGGGGCCAACGTCCTGACTTTC
CASRTTAGANVLTF